These 29 T cell receptor beta chains were sequenced from one sample in a study of CD8+CD57+ T cells in acquired aplastic anemia. Genomic DNA served as template for TCR beta VDJ and CDR3 profiling. Each CDR3 protein is one row after TCRdb ran MiXCR on the reads. Of roughly 130,000 distinct CDR3 sequences in the sample, around 48% are singletons; the top ten hold 2% to 3%. Sequencing was performed on sorted CD4+, CD8+, or CD8+CD57+ T cells (not recorded which) from PBMCs. These receptors came from a human donor in good health, serving as a control.

The chain carries TRBV29-1 and TRBJ2-7, with 10 bases matching TRBD2. The length of the CDR3 is 13 residues. V shed 7 bases, J shed 1 base, and the junction held 4 bases outside the gene matches. Germline assignment: CDR1 SQVTM and CDR2 ANQGSEA. CDR3 coding DNA: TGCAGCGGAGGACTAGCGGATTCCTACGAGCAGTACTTC. Translation: CSGGLADSYEQYF.

This clonotype was recorded many times. The genes are TRBV6-5 and TRBJ2-1; the match to TRBD2 covers 9 bases. This CDR3 spans 13 amino acids. Per the germline V gene, CDR1 is MNHEY and CDR2 is SVGAGI. The ends lost 10 bases at V and 5 bases at J; junction bases unmatched: 6. The CDR3 DNA reads as TGTGCCACCGGACTAGCGCGTCACAATGAGCAGTTCTTC. Translating it yields CATGLARHNEQFF.

This clonotype was counted at least ten times. This rearrangement joins TRBV30 to TRBJ1-2; D is uncertain. This CDR3 has 12 residues. From germline, CDR1 is GTSNPN and CDR2 SVGIG (reference sequence). Trimming took off 0 bases at V and 4 bases at J, with 6 bases between the two ends. The CDR3 here is CAWSVSGYGYTF. In DNA form, the CDR3 reads TGTGCCTGGAGTGTCTCAGGCTATGGCTACACCTTC.

V gene TRBV19 combines with J gene TRBJ2-5, with 9 positions matching TRBD2. The trim removed 5 bases at V and 4 bases at J, leaving 5 bases unmatched. Looked up from germline, CDR1 is LNHDA and CDR2 is SQIVND (reference sequence). The CDR3 runs to 14 residues. In DNA form, the CDR3 reads TGTGCCAGTAGTGGAAGCGGGAGGAGAGAGACCCAGTACTTC. As protein: CASSGSGRRETQYF.

This clonotype was counted between two and nine times. J is TRBJ1-3 and V is TRBV25-1; no reliable D call. Trimming removed 3 bases at V and 1 base at J, with 7 bases between. Germline V gene lookup returns CDR1 MGHDK and CDR2 SYGVNS. This CDR3 region has 14 residues. CDR3 residues: CASSDLRSGNTIYF. Written as DNA, the CDR3 is TGTGCCAGCAGTGATCTTAGGTCTGGAAACACCATATATTTT.

This clonotype was observed a handful of times. The chain joins TRBV7-8 to TRBJ2-7, with TRBD1 identical over 7 bases. This CDR3 comprises 13 residues. V shed 5 bases, J shed 3 bases, and the junction held 4 bases outside the gene matches. Germline CDR1 reads SGHVS; CDR2 reads FQNEAQ. The CDR3 sequence: CASSQGQLYEQYF. The CDR3 coding sequence is TGTGCCAGCAGCCAGGGACAGCTCTACGAGCAGTACTTC.

This chain connects TRBV6-5 to TRBJ2-7, with D possibly TRBD1 on 5 matching bases. The ends were cut back, 4 bases at V and 7 bases at J, with 14 bases in the middle. This CDR3 has 13 residues. Germline CDR1 is MNHEY and CDR2 is SVGAGI. The CDR3 nucleotides read TGTGCCAGCAGTTCTCTAGAGACAGAAGAGCAGTACTTC. This translates into CASSSLETEEQYF.

This chain uses TRBV7-3 with TRBJ2-1, with D possibly TRBD1 on 6 matching bases. The V end lost 6 bases, the J end lost 4 bases, and 16 bases lay between the germline ends. Germline V gives CDR1 SGHTA, CDR2 FQGTGA. The CDR3 length is 15 residues. In DNA, the CDR3 is TGTGCCAGCAGACGAACAGGGTCCCCTTACAATGAGCAGTTCTTC. This translates into CASRRTGSPYNEQFF.

V usage is TRBV4-1 and J usage is TRBJ2-1, with D maybe TRBD2 (5 bases). Germline V gene sequence: CDR1 MGHRA, CDR2 YSYEKL. The CDR3 consists of 17 residues. V was cut by 0 bases and J by 2 bases, with 14 bases left in between. CDR3 loop: CASSQDPLVGTYNEQFF. CDR3 bases: TGCGCCAGCAGCCAAGACCCCTTGGTCGGGACCTACAATGAGCAGTTCTTC.

The chain employs TRBV29-1 and TRBJ1-1; maybe TRBD1 (6 bases). CDR3 length: 14 residues. V gave up 0 bases and J gave up 4 bases, with 12 bases separating them. Germline loops: CDR1 SQVTM, CDR2 ANQGSEA. CDR3 nucleotide sequence: TGCAGCGTTGAAGATCGAGGGGGAGGCACTGAAGCTTTCTTT. Translating it yields CSVEDRGGGTEAFF.

The CDR3 nucleotides read TGCAGTGCTAGCCGACAGGGGTCGACCTCCTACGAGCAGTACTTC. Residues: CSASRQGSTSYEQYF. V usage is TRBV20-1 and J usage is TRBJ2-7, with 8 nucleotides matching TRBD1. V gave up 3 bases and J gave up 0 bases; unmatched junction bases: 7. The CDR3 sequence is 15 residues long. Germline V lookup: CDR1 DFQATT, CDR2 SNEGSKA (reference sequence).

In its sample, this clonotype was seen many times. The chain couples TRBV12-3 or TRBV12-4 to TRBJ1-5, with a possible D match to TRBD1 (5 bases). CDR3 length: 14 amino acids. V dropped 6 bases and J dropped 3 bases, with 12 bases sitting between them. The CDR3 nucleotides are TGTGCCAGCAGAATAGGGGAGAACAATCAGCCCCAGCATTTT. This encodes CASRIGENNQPQHF.

This sequence joins TRBV24-1 and TRBJ1-1; D uncertain. V was clipped by 3 bases and J by 1 base, with 5 bases between them. This CDR3 has 13 amino acids. CDR1 KGHDR and CDR2 SFDVKD come from the germline V gene. As DNA, the CDR3 is TGTGCCACCAGTGATGGGTCGAACACTGAAGCTTTCTTT. It translates to CATSDGSNTEAFF.

This chain links TRBV9 with TRBJ1-6, with D unclear. The V end lost 0 bases, the J end lost 10 bases, and 8 bases lay between the germline ends. Germline CDR1 is SGDLS and CDR2 is YYNGEE. This CDR3 spans 13 amino acids. CDR3 nucleotides: TGTGCCAGCAGCGTAGGTTCGAACTCACCCCTCCACTTT. Protein product: CASSVGSNSPLHF.

This chain connects TRBV7-9 to TRBJ2-5; 7 bases line up with TRBD1. Trimming at V came to 5 bases and at J to 5 bases, leaving 5 bases not matched to a gene. The CDR3 consists of 13 residues. The germline V gene has CDR1 SEHNR and CDR2 FQNEAQ (reference sequence). CDR3 sequence: CASSPGTAETQYF. Here the CDR3 DNA reads TGTGCCAGCAGCCCCGGGACAGCTGAGACCCAGTACTTC.

The genes are TRBV19 and TRBJ2-7; perhaps TRBD1 as D (6 bases). V lost 0 bases to trimming and J lost 5 bases, with 8 bases between them. The germline gives CDR1 LNHDA, CDR2 SQIVND (reference sequence). CDR3 length: 13 residues. The CDR3: CASSIDRGDEQYF. The CDR3 nucleotides are TGTGCCAGTAGTATAGACAGGGGTGACGAGCAGTACTTC.

CDR3 region: CASSLRGVEQPQHF. CDR3 in DNA: TGTGCCAGCAGCTTAAGGGGGGTAGAACAGCCCCAGCATTTT. V and J are TRBV7-2 and TRBJ1-5, with a tentative D call TRBD1 (6 bases). CDR3 length: 14 amino acids. Trimming took 2 bases from V and 7 from J, leaving 12 bases between them. The germline CDR1 and CDR2 sequences are SGHTA and FQGNSA.

The rearrangement joins TRBV15 to TRBJ2-7; 8 positions agree with TRBD2. The CDR3 extends over 13 amino acids. CDR1 LNHNV and CDR2 YYDKDF come from the germline V gene (reference sequence). V shed 8 bases and J 3 bases; nucleotides not matched to a gene: 6. DNA of the CDR3: TGTGCCACCGCGCCAGCGGGAGACTACGAGCAGTACTTC. Amino acids: CATAPAGDYEQYF.

This clonotype has ten or more counts. This chain uses TRBV11-1 with TRBJ2-5; 8 bases fit TRBD2. This CDR3 region has 14 residues. The junction had 7 bases not matched to a gene; V was cut back by 5 bases and J by 5 bases. Germline V gene data show CDR1 as SGHAT and CDR2 as FQDESV (reference sequence). CDR3 sequence reads: CASSPQGGGETQYF. CDR3 sequence (DNA): TGTGCCAGCAGCCCACAGGGCGGGGGGGAGACCCAGTACTTC.

The chain joins TRBV3-1 to TRBJ2-7; D unclear. Germline lookup yields CDR1 LGHDT and CDR2 YNNKEL (reference sequence). The CDR3 consists of 14 residues. Between the trimmed V and J ends, which lost 2 bases and 0 bases, there was a span of 8 bases. The CDR3 DNA sequence: TGTGCCAGCAGCCAAACTCAGAGCTCCTACGAGCAGTACTTC. This encodes CASSQTQSSYEQYF.

On this clonotype: A much larger clone lies a single base off, so this may be a read error. The chain is built from TRBV6-4 and TRBJ1-5; possible D gene TRBD1, 6 bases. Germline CDR1 is MRHNA and CDR2 is SNTAGT. The CDR3 length is 15 residues. V was cut by 8 bases and J by 11 bases, with 25 bases left in between. CDR3 DNA sequence: TGTGCCAGCTCGGGACGGGGGGCCCTGAGTTGTACCCAGCATTTT. Protein product: CASSGRGALSCTQHF.

The chain joins TRBV9 to TRBJ1-5, with D uncertain. The germline V and J ends were trimmed by 0 bases and 1 base, with 8 bases remaining between them. Germline V gene data show CDR1 as SGDLS and CDR2 as YYNGEE. The CDR3 loop spans 15 amino acids. CDR3 nucleotides: TGTGCCAGCAGCGTAGCCGGGGAGAGCAATCAGCCCCAGCATTTT. Its translation is CASSVAGESNQPQHF.

This clonotype was picked up many times. A much larger clone sits a single nucleotide away, making a read error possible. The conserved phenylalanine or tryptophan normally closing the CDR3 is absent here, so this likely arose from a read error. The CDR3 DNA follows: TGCAGTGCTAGGTACTCTAATCATTATAATTCACCCCTCCACCTT. Translation gives CSARYSNHYNSPLHL. The gene calls are TRBV20-1 and TRBJ1-6; D gene uncertain. Per the germline V gene, CDR1 is DFQATT and CDR2 is SNEGSKA (reference sequence). V lost 3 bases, J lost 4 bases, and 13 bases lay in between. CDR3 size: 15 residues.

V gene TRBV29-1 combines with J gene TRBJ2-3; 7 bases agree with TRBD2. With V trimmed by 4 bases and J by 5 bases, 15 bases remained unmatched. This CDR3 comprises 16 residues. Looked up from germline, CDR1 is SQVTM and CDR2 is ANQGSEA. Here the CDR3 DNA reads TGCAGCGTTGCTTCCGTTGGGGGGGGACGGGGAGATACGCAGTATTTT. Translated: CSVASVGGGRGDTQYF.

This clonotype was detected ten times or more. The CDR3 loop reads CASSLLARTGGRNEQFF. The CDR3 nucleotides read TGTGCCAGCAGTTTATTAGCCCGGACAGGGGGCAGGAATGAGCAGTTCTTC. The rearrangement uses TRBV27 and TRBJ2-1; 11 bases match TRBD1. Germline CDR1 MNHEY, CDR2 SMNVEV (reference sequence). V was pared by 1 base and J by 7 bases, with 9 bases of the junction left unmatched. This CDR3 region has 17 residues.

This clonotype was seen at least ten times. The chain has TRBV9 and TRBJ2-5; D call uncertain. In germline, CDR1 is SGDLS, CDR2 YYNGEE. There are 16 residues in the CDR3. V was pared by 3 bases and J by 1 base, with 16 bases between. CDR3 nucleotide sequence: TGTGCCAGCAGCGCCGGGTTTGCGGCCCTCCAAGAGACCCAGTACTTC. Amino acids: CASSAGFAALQETQYF. The full variable domain, in which reference TRBV9 and TRBJ2-5 provide the parts outside the CDR3, is DSGVTQTPKHLITATGQRVTLRCSPRSGDLSVYWYQQSLDQGLQFLIQYYNGEERAKGNILERFSAQQFPDLHSELNLSSLELGDSALYFCASSAGFAALQETQYFGPGTRLLVL.

The J gene is TRBJ1-5, the V gene TRBV10-3; D is possibly TRBD1 (5 bases). The CDR3 is made up of 15 amino acids. Germline values: CDR1 ENHRY, CDR2 SYGVKD. Trimming cost V 3 bases and J 2 bases, with 11 bases left between them. CDR3 sequence: CAISDGAGRNQPQHF. The CDR3 coding sequence is TGTGCCATCAGTGATGGGGCAGGCCGCAATCAGCCCCAGCATTTT.

This clonotype was observed once. The V and J genes are TRBV7-2 and TRBJ1-5; D gene ambiguous. The CDR3 extends over 13 amino acids. V was pared by 0 bases and J by 7 bases, with 7 bases between. Germline V gene sequence: CDR1 SGHTA, CDR2 FQGNSA. CDR3 sequence (DNA): TGTGCCAGCAGCTTAGCTCTGGACCAGCCCCAGCATTTT. As protein: CASSLALDQPQHF.

The CDR3, as DNA: TGCAGTGCTAGAGAAGGCAGCATCGTCACGAACTCTGGAAACACCATATATTTT. It yields the protein CSAREGSIVTNSGNTIYF. V usage is TRBV20-1 and J usage is TRBJ1-3, with D uncertain. Germline CDR1 is DFQATT and CDR2 is SNEGSKA (reference sequence). The V end was cut by 0 bases, the J end by 0 bases, with 18 bases between. The CDR3 runs 18 residues.